The 20 T cell receptor beta chains listed next were all sequenced from one sample in a study of control samples from healthy donors and cancer patients (TCRdb year 2020). Library preparation employed the immunoSEQ multiplex PCR assay. TCRdb mirrors the immuneACCESS table, restricted to in-frame sequences. Some clones are absent from its copies; in checked studies, under half trace to an unresolved V gene, and the reason for the others is unknown. The table for this sample lists approximately 60,000 clones; around 93% of them were counted only once. Jointly, the top ten make up about 0.91% of the sample. The sequencing input was PBMCs. The source of these receptors is a man aged 25-40 years with colorectal cancer.

V gene TRBV6-2 or TRBV6-3 combines with J gene TRBJ1-5; D might be TRBD1 (6 bases). Germline CDR1 MNHEY, CDR2 SVGEGT. CDR3 size: 18 residues. Trimming cost V 5 bases and J 4 bases, with 24 bases left between them. The CDR3 spells CASSLRPLTGKGNQPQHF. CDR3 nucleotides: TGTGCCAGCAGTCTGCGTCCCCTCACAGGGAAAGGGAATCAGCCCCAGCATTTT.

This chain joins TRBV6-2 or TRBV6-3 and TRBJ1-2, with D possibly TRBD1 on 5 matching bases. Germline V gene data show CDR1 as MNHEY and CDR2 as SVGEGT. Trimming stripped 4 bases from V and 5 bases from J, with 14 bases between. The length of the CDR3 is 14 residues. CDR3: CASSWAGLRYGYTF. The CDR3 DNA reads as TGTGCCAGCAGTTGGGCAGGGCTACGATATGGCTACACCTTC.

The CDR3 sequence is CASSILDGSYNEQFF. Written as DNA, the CDR3 is TGTGCCAGTAGTATTCTAGACGGCTCCTACAATGAGCAGTTCTTC. The chain employs TRBV19 and TRBJ2-1; D remains unclear. In germline, CDR1 is LNHDA, CDR2 SQIVND (reference sequence). Between the trimmed V and J ends, which lost 3 bases and 0 bases, there was a span of 9 bases. The CDR3 is 15 residues long.

The CDR3 sequence: CASSPGQNSNQPQHF. In DNA form, the CDR3 reads TGTGCCAGCAGCCCGGGACAGAATAGCAATCAGCCCCAGCATTTT. The J gene is TRBJ1-5, the V gene TRBV9, with 7 bases that match TRBD1. CDR1 and CDR2 (germline): SGDLS, YYNGEE. This CDR3 spans 15 amino acids. The junction had 4 bases not matched to a gene; V was cut back by 4 bases and J by 0 bases.

CDR3 region: CASSPGRVTGELFF. The CDR3 DNA is TGTGCCAGCAGCCCGGGTCGGGTCACCGGGGAGCTGTTTTTT. The chain is built from TRBV11-2 and TRBJ2-2, with D hard to call. The CDR3 has 14 residues. Germline assignment: CDR1 SGHAT and CDR2 FQNNGV. The germline V and J ends were trimmed by 5 bases and 4 bases, with 11 bases remaining between them.

The chain uses TRBV30 and TRBJ1-5; the D is unclear. The CDR3 contains 15 residues. Germline CDR1 reads GTSNPN; CDR2 reads SVGIG (reference sequence). V was clipped by 2 bases and J by 5 bases, with 16 bases between them. CDR3 protein: CAWSMYGRPDQPQHF. CDR3 sequence (DNA): TGTGCCTGGAGTATGTACGGACGGCCGGATCAGCCCCAGCATTTT.

The chain joins TRBV7-6 to TRBJ2-4; the D gene is possibly TRBD1 (6 bases). The CDR3 sequence is 17 residues long. V lost 4 bases and J 8 bases, leaving 24 bases between the germline ends. Germline V CDR1 and CDR2: SGHVS, FNYEAQ. The CDR3 DNA is TGTGCCAGCAGCTCAGGAAGGGACACCAATTGGGGAGACATTCAGTACTTC. Encoded protein: CASSSGRDTNWGDIQYF.

This chain joins TRBV4-2 and TRBJ2-2, with D hard to call. The germline V and J ends were trimmed by 0 bases and 7 bases, with 9 bases remaining between them. Looked up from germline, CDR1 is LGHNA and CDR2 is YNFKEQ. CDR3 length: 14 amino acids. Here the CDR3 DNA reads TGTGCCAGCAGCCAAGATATAGGGATCGGGGAGCTGTTTTTT. Translating it yields CASSQDIGIGELFF.

The rearrangement links TRBV19 to TRBJ1-2; D perhaps matches TRBD1 (5 bases). Germline V CDR1 and CDR2: LNHDA, SQIVND (reference sequence). V was clipped by 1 base and J by 3 bases, with 9 bases between them. This CDR3 contains 14 residues. CDR3 in DNA: TGTGCCAGTAGTATAGGAACAGGCGACTATGGCTACACCTTC. Translation: CASSIGTGDYGYTF.

The rearrangement uses TRBV30 and TRBJ2-7; a weak D match, TRBD1 (5 bases). CDR3 length: 12 residues. V lost 0 bases and J 2 bases, leaving 5 bases between the germline ends. The germline V gene encodes CDR1 GTSNPN and CDR2 SVGIG (reference sequence). The CDR3 loop is CAWSVGAYEQYF. The CDR3 region has the DNA TGTGCCTGGAGTGTAGGGGCCTACGAGCAGTACTTC.

The chain couples TRBV5-5 to TRBJ1-1; D is undetermined. The CDR3 contains 15 residues. Germline values: CDR1 SGHKS, CDR2 YYEKEE (reference sequence). V was pared by 0 bases and J by 5 bases, with 14 bases between. CDR3 nucleotide sequence: TGTGCCAGCAGCTTGGGGTTAGGATACGGGACTGAAGCTTTCTTT. This encodes CASSLGLGYGTEAFF.

V and J are TRBV11-2 and TRBJ1-1; D may be TRBD1 (5 bases). Germline V gene data show CDR1 as SGHAT and CDR2 as FQNNGV. The CDR3 is made up of 13 amino acids. Deletions cut 3 bases from V and 2 bases from J, with 7 bases between. As DNA, the CDR3 is TGTGCCAGCAGCTTTGACAGAAACACTGAAGCTTTCTTT. Encoded protein: CASSFDRNTEAFF.

This clone was seen only once. The rearrangement links TRBV11-2 to TRBJ2-1; maybe TRBD2 (6 bases). The CDR3 is 14 residues long. CDR1 and CDR2 from the germline V gene are SGHAT and FQNNGV. V was shortened by 0 bases and J by 12 bases, with 15 bases between the two germline ends. In nucleotides, the CDR3 is TGTGCCAGCAGCTTAGAGGGAGGAGGGCTGAGGCAGTTCTTC. Its protein product is CASSLEGGGLRQFF.

The rearrangement links TRBV7-2 to TRBJ2-5, with a weak D call TRBD1 (5 bases). Trimming stripped 2 bases from V and 6 bases from J, with 19 bases between. This CDR3 is 16 amino acids long. Germline assignment: CDR1 SGHTA and CDR2 FQGNSA. The CDR3 nucleotides are TGTGCCAGCAGCTTAACCCCTCTCAGGGTTCAGAAGACCCAGTACTTC. Translation: CASSLTPLRVQKTQYF.

This chain links TRBV5-5 with TRBJ2-2; D unclear. The V end was cut by 0 bases, the J end by 1 base, with 7 bases between. CDR1 and CDR2 from the germline V gene are SGHKS and YYEKEE (reference sequence). The CDR3 has 15 amino acids. As DNA, the CDR3 is TGTGCCAGCAGCTTGGCTCAGGAGAACACCGGGGAGCTGTTTTTT. Its protein is CASSLAQENTGELFF.

The gene calls are TRBV7-9 and TRBJ1-2, with D unclear. Germline V lookup: CDR1 SEHNR, CDR2 FQNEAQ (reference sequence). Trimming took off 3 bases at V and 6 bases at J, with 11 bases between the two ends. The CDR3 has 13 amino acids. The CDR3 loop is CASSFRGGDGYTF. CDR3 coding DNA: TGTGCCAGCAGCTTCCGGGGTGGGGATGGCTACACCTTC.

The chain uses TRBV5-1 and TRBJ1-2; maybe TRBD1 (6 bases). The CDR3 is made up of 14 amino acids. The germline gives CDR1 SGHRS, CDR2 YFSETQ. V was trimmed by 4 bases and J by 5 bases, leaving 15 bases between them. The CDR3 DNA sequence: TGCGCCAGCAGCAGTAGATCAGGGGATTATGGCTACACCTTC. Amino acids: CASSSRSGDYGYTF.

V usage is TRBV10-2 and J usage is TRBJ1-6; no reliable D call. V was pared by 4 bases and J by 3 bases, with 7 bases between. The CDR3 sequence is 14 residues long. Germline CDR1 WSHSY, CDR2 SAAADI. The CDR3 reads CASSAGNYNSPLHF. The CDR3 nucleotides are TGCGCCAGCAGTGCGGGTAACTATAATTCACCCCTCCACTTT.

CDR3 sequence reads: CATSDQRQVYTF. In DNA, the CDR3 is TGTGCCACCAGTGATCAGAGACAGGTCTACACCTTC. J is TRBJ1-2 and V is TRBV24-1, with a weak D call TRBD1 (6 bases). This CDR3 comprises 12 residues. V was shortened by 3 bases and J by 10 bases, with 11 bases between the two germline ends. Germline V gene data show CDR1 as KGHDR and CDR2 as SFDVKD.

The DNA of the CDR3 is TGTGCCAGCAGTTGGGGACAGGGGGCGGTAAACATTCAGTACTTC. The encoded protein is CASSWGQGAVNIQYF. V gene TRBV28 combines with J gene TRBJ2-4; 12 bases line up with TRBD1. This CDR3 spans 15 amino acids. The germline CDR1 and CDR2 sequences are MDHEN and SYDVKM. J was trimmed by 6 bases and V by 4 bases; bases with no gene match: 4.